This is a list of T cell receptor beta chains from one sample in a study of T-cell memory formation after mild COVID-19. TCRdb independently ran MiXCR on the 5' RACE reads; one entry per CDR3 protein. The sample gives around 210,000 distinct CDR3 sequences, 9.5% of which show up once; 3% to 4.5% is in the top ten. Specimen: PBMCs or a T cell subset sorted from them (not recorded which). The origin of the receptors is a man younger than 30 who had mild COVID-19 (a few samples of this study predate the infection). Cell type and time point are not known. CDR3s include the opening cysteine and the closing phenylalanine or tryptophan. The D gene is left open where the match is weak. Rows give clone size only sometimes, using once, few, many, or a class for an expanded clone.

V	J	D	size	DNA	CDR3
TRBV5-1	TRBJ2-3	.	many	TGCGCCAGCAGGGGCAGGCCGGGAGTAGATACGCAGTATTTT	CASRGRPGVDTQYF
TRBV7-2	TRBJ2-5	.	many	TGTGCCAGCAGCTTAGGACTAGTTCAAGAGACCCAGTACTTC	CASSLGLVQETQYF
TRBV7-2	TRBJ2-1	.	many	TGTGCCAGCAGCTTAGAGGTTACAGGCCCCATCTCCTACAATGAGCAGTTCTTC	CASSLEVTGPISYNEQFF
TRBV12-3/TRBV12-4	TRBJ2-7	.	many	TGTGCCAGCAGTTTAGTTTACGAGCAGTACTTC	CASSLVYEQYF
TRBV12-3/TRBV12-4	TRBJ2-3	TRBD2	few	TGTGCCAGCAGTCTTCTAAAGACGGGGGACTACACAGATACGCAGTATTTT	CASSLLKTGDYTDTQYF
TRBV6-2/TRBV6-3	TRBJ2-3	.	many	TGTGCCAGCAGTTACCGCCGGGGAAAACCCGAGGGTTCCACAGATACGCAGTATTTT	CASSYRRGKPEGSTDTQYF
TRBV19	TRBJ1-2	TRBD1	many	TGTGCCAGTAGTATAGACGACAGGGGGCTTAACTATGGCTACACCTTC	CASSIDDRGLNYGYTF
TRBV16	TRBJ1-5	.	.	TGTGCCAGCAGCCAGGCCGCTCAGCCCCAGCATTTT	CASSQAAQPQHF
TRBV5-4	TRBJ2-1	.	few	TGTGCCAGCAGCCTCAAGAAGAGCTCCTACAATGAGCAGTTCTTC	CASSLKKSSYNEQFF
TRBV29-1	TRBJ2-7	.	many	TGCAGCGCTCTGGGGGCGGTGGCCTACGAGCAGTACTTC	CSALGAVAYEQYF
TRBV28	TRBJ1-5	TRBD1	.	TGTGCCAGCAGTTCCCTCGACAGGGTCGGTCAGCCCCAGCATTTT	CASSSLDRVGQPQHF
TRBV20-1	TRBJ2-7	TRBD1	many	TGCAGTGCTAGAAGACAGGGGGCAGGGGAGCAGTACTTC	CSARRQGAGEQYF
TRBV7-6	TRBJ1-2	.	.	TGTGCCAGCAGCTCCTTGCGTTCGGAATATGGCTACACCTTC	CASSSLRSEYGYTF
TRBV15	TRBJ1-4	TRBD1	few	TGTGCCACCAGCAGAGGAAGAGGACAGGGGGAGGAAAAACTGTTTTTT	CATSRGRGQGEEKLFF
TRBV5-5	TRBJ2-2	.	.	TGTGCCAGCAGATCTACAGGGTTTTACACCGGGGAGCTGTTTTTT	CASRSTGFYTGELFF
TRBV20-1	TRBJ2-3	.	many	TGCAGTGCTGGACGGACACAGAGCACAGATACGCAGTATTTT	CSAGRTQSTDTQYF
TRBV5-4	TRBJ2-5	TRBD1	.	TGTGCCAGCAGATCCGGGACAGGGGCAGAGACCCAGTACTTC	CASRSGTGAETQYF